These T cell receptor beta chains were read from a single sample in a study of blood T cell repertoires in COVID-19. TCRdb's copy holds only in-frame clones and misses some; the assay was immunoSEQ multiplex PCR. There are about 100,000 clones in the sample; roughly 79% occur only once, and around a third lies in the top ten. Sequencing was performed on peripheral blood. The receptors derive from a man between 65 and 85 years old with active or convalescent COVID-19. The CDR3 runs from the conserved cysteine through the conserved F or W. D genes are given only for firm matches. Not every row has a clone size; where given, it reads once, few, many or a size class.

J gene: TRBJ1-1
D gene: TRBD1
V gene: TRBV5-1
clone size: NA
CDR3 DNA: TGCGCCAGCAGCTTGATCCCTGCAGGGGGGAACACTGAAGCTTTCTTT
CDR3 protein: CASSLIPAGGNTEAFF

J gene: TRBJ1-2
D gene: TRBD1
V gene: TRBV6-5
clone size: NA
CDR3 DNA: TGTGCCAGCAGTTACTCCGGGACAGGGCATGGCTACACCTTC
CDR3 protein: CASSYSGTGHGYTF

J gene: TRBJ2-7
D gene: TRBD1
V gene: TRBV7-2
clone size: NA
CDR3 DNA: TGTGCCAGCAGCTCGGGACAGGGGGCGGTCGAGCAGTACTTC
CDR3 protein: CASSSGQGAVEQYF

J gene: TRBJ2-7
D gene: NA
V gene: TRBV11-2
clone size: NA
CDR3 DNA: TGTGCCAGCAGCCGCGCGGGTGTCGGTTACGAGCAGTACTTC
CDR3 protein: CASSRAGVGYEQYF

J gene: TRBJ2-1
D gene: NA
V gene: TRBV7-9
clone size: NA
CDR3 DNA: TGTGCCAGCAGCCCAGCGCAGGGCGTCAGCTCCTACAATGAGCAGTTCTTC
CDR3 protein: CASSPAQGVSSYNEQFF

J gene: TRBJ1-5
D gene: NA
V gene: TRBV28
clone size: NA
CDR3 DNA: TGTGCCAGCAGTCAACAGGGTCTACCGCATTTT
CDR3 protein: CASSQQGLPHF

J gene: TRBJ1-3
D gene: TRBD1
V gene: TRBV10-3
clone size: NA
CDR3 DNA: TGTGCCATCAGTGAGTCAAGAGCCGGGACAGGGGTTGGAAACACCATATATTTT
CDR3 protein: CAISESRAGTGVGNTIYF

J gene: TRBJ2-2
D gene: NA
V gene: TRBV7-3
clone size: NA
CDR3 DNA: TGTGCCAGCAGCTTAACGGGGAGCACCCCCTACGGGGAGCTGTTTTTT
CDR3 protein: CASSLTGSTPYGELFF

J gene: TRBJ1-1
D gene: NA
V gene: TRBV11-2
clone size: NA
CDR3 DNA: TGTGCCAGCAGCTTAGATGTCGGGATGGGTAGGGCTTTCTTT
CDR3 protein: CASSLDVGMGRAFF

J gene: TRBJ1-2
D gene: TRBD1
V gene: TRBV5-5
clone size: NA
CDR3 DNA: TGTGCCAGCAGCTTTACAGGGGATGTTGGCTACACCTTC
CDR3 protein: CASSFTGDVGYTF

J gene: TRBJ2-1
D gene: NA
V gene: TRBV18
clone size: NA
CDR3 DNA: TGTGCCAGCTCACCACCAAGGACAAGGGGGTCCTACAATGAGCAGTTCTTC
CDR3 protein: CASSPPRTRGSYNEQFF

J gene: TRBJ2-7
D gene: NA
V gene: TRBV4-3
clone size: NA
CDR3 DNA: TGCGCCAGCAGCCTTAGCCGGGACACCCCCTACGAGCAGTACTTC
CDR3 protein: CASSLSRDTPYEQYF

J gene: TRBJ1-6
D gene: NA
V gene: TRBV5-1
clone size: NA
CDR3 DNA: TGCGCCAGCAGCTTGACAGGGCTCTATAATTCACCCCTCCACTTT
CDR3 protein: CASSLTGLYNSPLHF

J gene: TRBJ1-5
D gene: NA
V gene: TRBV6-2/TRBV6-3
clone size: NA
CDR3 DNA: TGTGCCAGCAGTTACTCTCGACTGGGAGGGAGCAATCAGCCCCAGCATTTT
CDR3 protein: CASSYSRLGGSNQPQHF

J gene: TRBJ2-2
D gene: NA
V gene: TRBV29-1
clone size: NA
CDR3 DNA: TGCAGCGTTGAACCGGGAACGCCGAACACCGGGGAGCTGTTTTTT
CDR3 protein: CSVEPGTPNTGELFF

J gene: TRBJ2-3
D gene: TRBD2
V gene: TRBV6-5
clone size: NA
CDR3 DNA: TGTGCCAGCTCGTCCAGGCGGGGGGTCACAGATACGCAGTATTTT
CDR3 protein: CASSSRRGVTDTQYF

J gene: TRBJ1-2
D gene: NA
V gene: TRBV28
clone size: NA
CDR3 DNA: TGTGCCAGCAGGGACAACATTCCTCCCTATGGCTACACCTTC
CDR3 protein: CASRDNIPPYGYTF

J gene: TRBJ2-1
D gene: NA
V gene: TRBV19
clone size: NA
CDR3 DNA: TGTGCCAGTAGTATGGACTTTAGCTCCTACAATGAGCAGTTCTTC
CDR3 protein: CASSMDFSSYNEQFF

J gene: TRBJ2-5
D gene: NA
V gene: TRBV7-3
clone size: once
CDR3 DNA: TGTGCCAGCAGCCCAGGGGTGCGGGAGACCCAGTACTTC
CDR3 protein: CASSPGVRETQYF

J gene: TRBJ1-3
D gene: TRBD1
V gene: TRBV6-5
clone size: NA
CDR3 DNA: TGTGCCAGCAGTCCCACGGGACAGGCTGGAAACACCATATATTTT
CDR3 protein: CASSPTGQAGNTIYF

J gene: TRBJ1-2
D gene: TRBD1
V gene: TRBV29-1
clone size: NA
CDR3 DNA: TGCAGCGGACAGGGAACGGGAGGCTACACCTTC
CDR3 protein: CSGQGTGGYTF

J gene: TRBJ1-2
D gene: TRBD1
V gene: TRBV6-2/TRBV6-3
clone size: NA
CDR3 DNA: TGTGCCAGCAGTTCAGACCGGGACAGATATGGCTACACCTTC
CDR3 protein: CASSSDRDRYGYTF

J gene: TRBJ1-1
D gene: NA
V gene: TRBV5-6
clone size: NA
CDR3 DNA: TGTGCCAGCAGCTTGTCCCTACAGGGTTCTGAAGCTTTCTTT
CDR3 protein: CASSLSLQGSEAFF

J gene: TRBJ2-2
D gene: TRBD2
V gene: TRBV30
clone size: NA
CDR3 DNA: TGTGCCTGGAGTACGTTGGGGACTAGCGAGGCCGGGGAGCTGTTTTTT
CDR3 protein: CAWSTLGTSEAGELFF

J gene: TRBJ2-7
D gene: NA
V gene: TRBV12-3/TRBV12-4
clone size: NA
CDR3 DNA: TGTGCCAGCAGCCCCGACAGCTACGAGCAGTACTTC
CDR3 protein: CASSPDSYEQYF

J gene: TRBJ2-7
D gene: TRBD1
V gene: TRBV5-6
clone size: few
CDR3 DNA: TGTGCCAGCAGCAGGGGACAGGCCAGCTACGAGCAGTACTTC
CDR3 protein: CASSRGQASYEQYF

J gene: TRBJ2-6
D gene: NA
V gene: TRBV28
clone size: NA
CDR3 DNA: TGTGCCAGCAGTTTAACCAGTGCCGCTTTCTCTGGGGCCAACGTCCTGACTTTC
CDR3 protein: CASSLTSAAFSGANVLTF

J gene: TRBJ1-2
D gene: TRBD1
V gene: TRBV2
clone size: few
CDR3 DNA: TGTGCCAGCTACGGACAGGGGGATGGCTACACCTTC
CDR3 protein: CASYGQGDGYTF

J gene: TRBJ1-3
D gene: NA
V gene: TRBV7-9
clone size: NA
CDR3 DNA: TGTGCCAGCAGGGAAAGCTGGGCCTCTGGAAACACCATATATTTT
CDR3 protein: CASRESWASGNTIYF

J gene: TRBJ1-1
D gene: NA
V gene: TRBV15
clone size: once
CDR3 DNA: TGTGCCACCAGCAGAGGACAAACTCCTGAAGCTTTCTTT
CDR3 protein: CATSRGQTPEAFF

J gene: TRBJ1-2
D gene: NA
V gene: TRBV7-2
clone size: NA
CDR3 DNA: TGTGCCAGCAGCTTAGGGGGGGGTAACTATGGCTACACCTTC
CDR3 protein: CASSLGGGNYGYTF

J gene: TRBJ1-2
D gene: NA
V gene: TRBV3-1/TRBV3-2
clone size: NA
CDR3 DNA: TGTGCCAGCAGTCGACGCCGGCGGCAGTCCTCTAACTATGGCTACACCTTC
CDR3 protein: CASSRRRRQSSNYGYTF

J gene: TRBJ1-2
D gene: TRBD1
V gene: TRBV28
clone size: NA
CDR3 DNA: TGTGCCAGCAGTTCGGACAGGGTAAATGGCTACACCTTC
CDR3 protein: CASSSDRVNGYTF

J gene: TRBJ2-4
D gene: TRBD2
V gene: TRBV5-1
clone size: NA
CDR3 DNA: TGCGCCAGCAGCCCGGGGGGGCCCAAAAACATTCAGTACTTC
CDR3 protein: CASSPGGPKNIQYF

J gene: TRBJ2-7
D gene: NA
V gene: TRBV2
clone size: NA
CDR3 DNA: TGTGCCAGCACCACCACAGGGTCGGCCTCCTACGAGCAGTACTTC
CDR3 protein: CASTTTGSASYEQYF

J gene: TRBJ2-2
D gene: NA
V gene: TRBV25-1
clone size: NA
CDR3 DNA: TGTGCCAGCGGAGGCCTCGCGTCTAACACCGGGGAGCTGTTTTTT
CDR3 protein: CASGGLASNTGELFF

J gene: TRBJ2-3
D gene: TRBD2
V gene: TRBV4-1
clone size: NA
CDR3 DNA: TGCGCCAGCAGCCTGGCGGGACTAGCCCCAGATACGCAGTATTTT
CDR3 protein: CASSLAGLAPDTQYF

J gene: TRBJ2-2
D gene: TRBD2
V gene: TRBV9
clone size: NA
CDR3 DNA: TGTGCCAGCAGCCCTTCGGGGGGAGCCGGGGAGCTGTTTTTT
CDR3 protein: CASSPSGGAGELFF

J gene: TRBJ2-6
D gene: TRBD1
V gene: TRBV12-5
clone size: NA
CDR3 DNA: TGTGCTAGTGGTTTGGTACAGGGGGCTGGAGGGGCCAACGTCCTGACTTTC
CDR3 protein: CASGLVQGAGGANVLTF

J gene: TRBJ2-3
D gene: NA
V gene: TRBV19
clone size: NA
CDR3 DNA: TGTGCCAGTAGTATAGGGGGAGTCACAGATACGCAGTATTTT
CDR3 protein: CASSIGGVTDTQYF

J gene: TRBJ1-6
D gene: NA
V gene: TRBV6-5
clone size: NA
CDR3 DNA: TGTGCCAGCAGACCCTCGACAGGAAACAATTCACCCCTCCACTTT
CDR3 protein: CASRPSTGNNSPLHF